This is a list of T cell receptor beta chains from one sample in a study of molecular identifiers for immune sequencing clone quantification. TCRdb processed the PCR reads anew with MiXCR; each CDR3 protein has one entry. This table holds about 510,000 distinct CDR3 sequences, about 21% found once. Sequenced input: naive CD8+ T cells from blood, with Jurkat cell RNA spiked in. Every receptor here comes from a human donor in good health. Some libraries in this study had Jurkat cell RNA spiked in. The CDR3 runs from the conserved cysteine through the conserved F or W. The order of the fields is D gene, clone size, V gene, CDR3 length, J gene, CDR3 DNA, CDR3 protein. The D gene is left open where the match is weak. Not all rows give a size; the values are once, few, many and, for expanded clones, a class.

>.|.|TRBV12-5|12|TRBJ2-3
TGTGCTAGTGGTTTGGAGGGAGATACGCAGTATTTT
CASGLEGDTQYF
>.|.|TRBV20-1|13|TRBJ2-7
TGCAGTGCTAGTCCTACTTATGAAGGCGAGCAGTACTTC
CSASPTYEGEQYF
>TRBD1|many|TRBV7-9|16|TRBJ2-3
TGTGCCAGCAGCTCCTACACAGGGGGCGGCACAGATACGCAGTATTTT
CASSSYTGGGTDTQYF
>.|.|TRBV12-3/TRBV12-4|16|TRBJ1-4
TGTGCCAGCAGTTTTTCGGGCGGGGCCTTAGAGGAAAAACTGGTTTTT
CASSFSGGALEEKLVF
>.|.|TRBV10-1|10|TRBJ2-5
TGCGCCAGCAGTGAAAGGACCCAGTACTTC
CASSERTQYF
>TRBD1|few|TRBV28|17|TRBJ1-5
TGTGCCAGCAGTTGGGACAGGGGGCCCGCTGCCAATCAGCCCCAGCATTTT
CASSWDRGPAANQPQHF
>TRBD1|few|TRBV12-3/TRBV12-4|15|TRBJ1-5
TGTGCCAGCAGTTTAGGACAGGGAGCCTCTCAGCCCCAGCATTTT
CASSLGQGASQPQHF
>TRBD2|few|TRBV28|18|TRBJ2-3
TGTGCCAGCAACTATAACCCCCCACTAGCGGGAACCACAGATACGCAGTATTTT
CASNYNPPLAGTTDTQYF
>.|.|TRBV9|15|TRBJ2-5
TGTGCCAGCAGCGTAGACGGCAGACACCAAGAGACCCTGTACTTC
CASSVDGRHQETLYF
>TRBD2|few|TRBV30|15|TRBJ2-1
TGTGCCTGGAGTGTAGGTAGCGGGCCTGTAAGTGAGCAGTTCTTC
CAWSVGSGPVSEQFF
>.|many|TRBV12-3/TRBV12-4|13|TRBJ2-7
TGTGCCAGCAGTTTCCCCGGGGCGAAGGAGCAGTACTTC
CASSFPGAKEQYF
>.|many|TRBV5-6|16|TRBJ2-5
TGTGCCAGCAGCTCCGAACCCCTGGGGGGCCAAGAGACCCAGTACTTC
CASSSEPLGGQETQYF
>.|many|TRBV4-1|17|TRBJ2-2
TGCGCCAGCAGCCAAGATCCCAGGGCCCCGAACACCGGGGAGCTGTTTTTT
CASSQDPRAPNTGELFF
>.|few|TRBV21-1|14|TRBJ2-5
TGTGCCAGCAGCCCACGGACCGTGCAAGAGACCCAGTACTTC
CASSPRTVQETQYF
>.|few|TRBV7-2|16|TRBJ2-1
TGTGCCAGCAGCTTAGTAGGGGGAGAGGGGGATGATGAGCAGTTCTTC
CASSLVGGEGDDEQFF
>TRBD1|many|TRBV13|15|TRBJ1-2
TGTGCCAGCAGCTCGATCCGGGACAGGGGATCTGGCTACACCTTC
CASSSIRDRGSGYTF